The 5 T cell receptor beta chains listed next were all sequenced from one sample in a study of T cell responses to AZD1222 COVID-19 vaccine. The repertoire was sequenced with immunoSEQ multiplex PCR; TCRdb's copy has only in-frame clones and lacks some. The table has under 150,000 clones, around 83% seen once. Sequencing was performed on peripheral blood, taken on day 0 of MenACWY control vaccination. The receptors shown here come from an adult in good health.

The rearrangement uses TRBV11-2 and TRBJ1-2; D gene uncertain. With 4 bases removed from V and 5 bases from J, the gap between germline ends came to 17 bases. CDR1 is SGHAT, CDR2 FQNNGV, per germline. The CDR3 loop spans 15 amino acids. The CDR3 sequence: CASSSDLTAYYGYTF. The CDR3 region has the DNA TGTGCCAGCAGCTCCGATCTTACAGCTTATTATGGCTACACCTTC.

V usage is TRBV18 and J usage is TRBJ1-1, with TRBD1 identical over 10 bases. Germline V gives CDR1 KGHSH, CDR2 LQKENI. The CDR3 has 17 amino acids. V trimming: 5 bases; J trimming: 4 bases; junction bases outside the gene matches: 13. Here the CDR3 reads CASSIGRQGAQGTEAFF. DNA of the CDR3: TGTGCCAGCTCAATAGGAAGACAGGGGGCGCAGGGCACTGAAGCTTTCTTT.

The chain couples TRBV5-8 to TRBJ1-5; D not certain. The CDR3 is 11 residues long. Trimming removed 3 bases at V and 3 bases at J, with 1 base between. Germline-derived CDR1 and CDR2 are SGHTS and YDEGEE. The CDR3 loop reads CASSYNQPQHF. Written as DNA, the CDR3 is TGTGCCAGCAGCTACAATCAGCCCCAGCATTTT.

This clone came up once. The V and J genes are TRBV7-8 and TRBJ2-7, with 8 bases identical to TRBD2. Trimming took 5 bases from V and 7 from J; bases not matched to a gene: 10. This CDR3 has 14 amino acids. Germline values: CDR1 SGHVS, CDR2 FQNEAQ. The chain's CDR3 is CASSLSRLAGEQYV. In DNA form, the CDR3 reads TGTGCCAGCAGCCTCTCGCGTTTAGCGGGGGAGCAGTACGTC.

V gene TRBV28 combines with J gene TRBJ2-7; 10 positions match TRBD1. V gave up 5 bases and J gave up 2 bases; unmatched junction bases: 9. The CDR3 is 16 amino acids. Germline values: CDR1 MDHEN, CDR2 SYDVKM. CDR3 in amino acids: CASSPPLGTGAYEQYV. The CDR3 region has the DNA TGTGCCAGCAGTCCACCTCTTGGGACAGGGGCCTACGAGCAGTACGTC.